Presented here are 8 T cell receptor beta chains from one specimen sequenced in a study of T-cell reconstitution after alpha-beta-depleted transplantation in children. Construction of the TCRbeta library involved unique molecular identifiers. Each CDR3 protein gets one entry after TCRdb re-called the PCR reads with MiXCR. Of 250,000 or so distinct CDR3 sequences in the sample, approximately 8.9% are singletons; the top ten hold nearly 6.5%. Sequences were derived from PBMCs, mostly from graft donor cells, sampled 180 days after TCRalphabeta/CD19-depleted stem cell transplant. Receptors originate from a male patient between 5 and 17 years old who had a stem cell transplant for acute lymphoblastic leukemia, so the T cells may come from the graft donor.

This clonotype was seen a handful of times. The chain recombines TRBV7-9 with TRBJ1-4; D remains unclear. In germline, CDR1 is SEHNR, CDR2 FQNEAQ (reference sequence). The CDR3 length is 17 residues. V lost 0 bases, J lost 3 bases, and 14 bases lay in between. Here the CDR3 DNA reads TGTGCCAGCAGCTTAGCCCCCCGGGCGTTGGCTAATGAAAAACTGTTTTTT. This codes for CASSLAPRALANEKLFF.

This clonotype was recorded at least ten times. The gene calls are TRBV5-1 and TRBJ2-5, with 8 bases identical to TRBD1. The length of the CDR3 is 15 residues. Germline CDR1 reads SGHRS; CDR2 reads YFSETQ. V lost 3 bases to trimming and J lost 3 bases; unmatched junction nucleotides: 7. CDR3 nucleotides: TGCGCCAGCAGCTCTGTAGGACAGGGCGAAGAGACCCAGTACTTC. Protein sequence: CASSSVGQGEETQYF.

At least ten counts were recorded for this clonotype. V and J are TRBV6-5 and TRBJ1-1; no clear D. The CDR3 length is 15 residues. The V end lost 2 bases, the J end lost 0 bases, and 10 bases lay between the germline ends. CDR1 and CDR2 from the germline V gene are MNHEY and SVGAGI. This CDR3 is CASSYRGVMNTEAFF. The CDR3 bases are TGTGCCAGCAGTTACCGTGGAGTCATGAACACTGAAGCTTTCTTT.

This clonotype came up many times. V usage is TRBV28 and J usage is TRBJ2-7; 7 bases are a match to TRBD2. This CDR3 is 16 amino acids long. Per germline, CDR1 MDHEN and CDR2 SYDVKM. With V trimmed by 3 bases and J by 4 bases, 12 bases remained unmatched. The CDR3 region is CASSFGLADPYYEQYF. CDR3 bases: TGTGCCAGCAGTTTCGGGCTAGCGGACCCCTATTACGAGCAGTACTTC. Based on the CDR3 plus reference TRBV28 and TRBJ2-7, the full variable domain is DVKVTQSSRYLVKRTGEKVFLECVQDMDHENMFWYRQDPGLGLRLIYFSYDVKMKEKGDIPEGYSVSREKKERFSLILESASTNQTSMYLCASSFGLADPYYEQYFGPGTRLTVT.

V is TRBV2 and J is TRBJ2-2; 9 bases map to TRBD1. Germline CDR1 SNHLY, CDR2 FYNNEI. V trimming: 6 bases; J trimming: 6 bases; junction bases outside the gene matches: 8. The CDR3 has 15 residues. This CDR3 reads CASRGRDRVPGELFF. CDR3 sequence (DNA): TGTGCCAGCAGGGGCCGGGACAGGGTGCCCGGGGAGCTGTTTTTT.

This clonotype was recorded many times. The rearrangement links TRBV14 to TRBJ2-5; 7 nucleotides agree with TRBD1. With 6 bases clipped from V and 5 bases from J, the junction kept 9 bases outside the gene matches. The CDR3 has 14 residues. Germline V CDR1 and CDR2: SGHDN, FVKESK. The CDR3 bases are TGTGCCAGCAGACGACAGGGTACCTTGGAGACCCAGTACTTC. Its protein is CASRRQGTLETQYF. The variable domain in full, completed from reference TRBV14 and TRBJ2-5, reads EAGVTQFPSHSVIEKGQTVTLRCDPISGHDNLYWYRRVMGKEIKFLLHFVKESKQDESGMPNNRFLAERTGGTYSTLKVQPAELEDSGVYFCASRRQGTLETQYFGPGTRLLVL.

This clonotype was seen at least ten times. This may be a read error: a much more frequent sequence differs by one nucleotide. The V gene is TRBV4-2, the J gene TRBJ2-5; 9 positions match TRBD2. The CDR3 length is 15 residues. Per germline, CDR1 LGHNA and CDR2 YNFKEQ. Here the CDR3 DNA reads TGTGCCAGCAGCCAAGGAAGCGGGGGGCAAGTGACCCAGTACTTC. This encodes CASSQGSGGQVTQYF.

At least ten counts were recorded for this clonotype. J is TRBJ1-1 and V is TRBV27; TRBD1 is a possible D gene (5 bases). The germline V gene encodes CDR1 MNHEY and CDR2 SMNVEV (reference sequence). Deletions cut 3 bases from V and 2 bases from J, with 7 bases between. The CDR3 totals 13 residues. The CDR3: CASSFWDNTEAFF. The CDR3 DNA follows: TGTGCCAGCAGTTTTTGGGACAACACTGAAGCTTTCTTT.